Each of the 13 T cell receptor beta chains below was sequenced from the same sample in a study of Ad26.COV2.S vaccination and SARS-CoV-2 variants. The sample's treatment: roughly 19 received Ad26.COV2.S at low or high dose, single or two shots; a few received placebo; per-sample allocation not given. After the first vaccine or placebo injection, samples were drawn on day 63. Repertoires were generated with immunoSEQ multiplex PCR, while TCRdb's copy carries only in-frame clones and drops some. This table holds hundreds of thousands of clones, about 90% found once. The material sequenced was peripheral blood, taken in a trial of Ad26.COV2.S vaccine versus placebo. The receptors come from a person between 18 and 65 years old who received the Ad26.COV2.S COVID-19 vaccine or a placebo.

This chain joins TRBV24-1 and TRBJ2-5; D is possibly TRBD2 (5 bases). The CDR3 spans 14 residues. V lost 3 bases and J 4 bases, leaving 11 bases between the germline ends. The V gene's germline CDR1 is KGHDR and CDR2 SFDVKD. In DNA form, the CDR3 reads TGTGCCACCAGTGATCCTAGACGGGGAGAGACCCAGTACTTC. It is translated as CATSDPRRGETQYF.

The chain links TRBV30 to TRBJ2-1, with D perhaps TRBD2 (6 bases). The length of the CDR3 is 16 residues. Germline V gene lookup returns CDR1 GTSNPN and CDR2 SVGIG (reference sequence). Trimming took off 0 bases at V and 4 bases at J, with 16 bases between the two ends. CDR3 in DNA: TGTGCCTGGAGTGTACGGCTGACGGGAGAATACAATGAGCAGTTCTTC. It yields the protein CAWSVRLTGEYNEQFF.

The chain combines TRBV7-9 with TRBJ1-6; D possibly corresponds to TRBD1 (5 bases). The CDR3 has 16 residues. The germline V and J ends were trimmed by 4 bases and 8 bases, with 18 bases remaining between them. Germline CDR1 reads SEHNR; CDR2 reads FQNEAQ (reference sequence). The CDR3 sequence is CASSSNSGYWDSPLHF. The CDR3 region has the DNA TGTGCCAGCAGCTCAAACTCAGGGTACTGGGATTCACCCCTCCACTTT.

V usage is TRBV7-9 and J usage is TRBJ2-7; tentative D call: TRBD1 (5 bases). V gave up 3 bases and J gave up 5 bases, with 14 bases separating them. Germline CDR1 SEHNR, CDR2 FQNEAQ (reference sequence). The CDR3 is 14 residues long. The CDR3 loop reads CASSLNQGIDEQYF. CDR3 nucleotide sequence: TGTGCCAGCAGCTTGAACCAGGGTATCGACGAGCAGTACTTC.

The chain joins TRBV19 to TRBJ2-1; D possibly corresponds to TRBD2 (6 bases). The CDR3 extends over 14 amino acids. The germline V gene has CDR1 LNHDA and CDR2 SQIVND (reference sequence). Between the trimmed V and J ends, which lost 3 bases and 3 bases, there was a span of 9 bases. The CDR3 spells CASSMRGNYNEQFF. The CDR3 nucleotides are TGTGCCAGTAGTATGCGGGGAAACTACAATGAGCAGTTCTTC. The variable domain in full, completed from reference TRBV19 and TRBJ2-1, reads DGGITQSPKYLFRKEGQNVTLSCEQNLNHDAMYWYRQDPGQGLRLIYYSQIVNDFQKGDIAEGYSVSREKKESFPLTVTSAQKNPTAFYLCASSMRGNYNEQFFGPGTRLTVL.

CDR3 protein: CASSQVGVGTDTQYF. The CDR3 coding sequence is TGTGCCAGCAGCCAAGTGGGGGTGGGCACAGATACGCAGTATTTT. The chain carries TRBV4-2 and TRBJ2-3, with D perhaps TRBD1 or TRBD2 (5 bases each). Trimming took off 1 base at V and 1 base at J, with 9 bases between the two ends. This CDR3 has 15 residues. Germline V lookup: CDR1 LGHNA, CDR2 YNFKEQ.

J is TRBJ2-1 and V is TRBV18, with 15 bases matching TRBD2. The germline CDR1 and CDR2 sequences are KGHSH and LQKENI. This CDR3 spans 16 amino acids. Trimming at V came to 3 bases and at J to 3 bases, leaving 0 bases not matched to a gene. Here the CDR3 DNA reads TGTGCCAGCTCACCGGGACTAGCGGGGGGCTACAATGAGCAGTTCTTC. Amino acids: CASSPGLAGGYNEQFF.

The rearrangement joins TRBV7-2 to TRBJ2-7; 10 nucleotides align to TRBD2. With V trimmed by 5 bases and J by 3 bases, 4 bases remained unmatched. CDR3 length: 14 residues. Germline-derived CDR1 and CDR2 are SGHTA and FQGNSA. The CDR3 region has the DNA TGTGCCAGCAGCGCTGCTAGCGGGGGCTACGAGCAGTACTTC. Protein: CASSAASGGYEQYF. Based on the CDR3 plus reference TRBV7-2 and TRBJ2-7, the full variable domain is GAGVSQSPSNKVTEKGKDVELRCDPISGHTALYWYRQSLGQGLEFLIYFQGNSAPDKSGLPSDRFSAERTGGSVSTLTIQRTQQEDSAVYLCASSAASGGYEQYFGPGTRLTVT.

The CDR3 here is CASSEALGGAWDIQYF. The CDR3 region has the DNA TGTGCCAGCAGTGAAGCGCTTGGGGGGGCTTGGGACATTCAGTACTTC. The chain uses TRBV6-1 and TRBJ2-4; perhaps TRBD2 as D (7 bases). CDR1 and CDR2 (germline): MNHNS, SASEGT. The CDR3 covers 16 residues. Trimming left V 0 bases short and J 8 bases short, with 17 bases between.

The rearrangement uses TRBV18 and TRBJ1-5, with a tentative D call TRBD1 (5 bases). The CDR3 is made up of 16 amino acids. Trimming cost V 0 bases and J 1 base, with 10 bases left between them. Per the germline V gene, CDR1 is KGHSH and CDR2 is LQKENI. The CDR3 DNA follows: TGTGCCAGCTCACCACCGTCGGGGGAGAGCAATCAGCCCCAGCATTTT. Translation: CASSPPSGESNQPQHF.

This chain links TRBV10-3 with TRBJ2-7; no definite D call. The CDR3 loop spans 13 amino acids. Trimming took 8 bases from V and 1 from J, leaving 12 bases between them. Germline V gives CDR1 ENHRY, CDR2 SYGVKD. This CDR3 is CAILGDPSYEQYF. In DNA form, the CDR3 reads TGTGCCATCCTCGGTGATCCATCCTACGAGCAGTACTTC.

This chain connects TRBV6-6 to TRBJ2-2, with TRBD2 identical over 9 bases. The CDR3 length is 16 residues. The germline CDR1 and CDR2 sequences are MNHNY and SVGAGI (reference sequence). With V trimmed by 8 bases and J by 3 bases, 10 bases remained unmatched. CDR3 sequence reads: CASRSSGSLYTGELFF. Written as DNA, the CDR3 is TGTGCCAGCCGCAGTAGCGGGAGTCTTTACACCGGGGAGCTGTTTTTT.

The chain recombines TRBV27 with TRBJ1-2; D gene uncertain. The CDR3 totals 13 residues. V was shortened by 5 bases and J by 8 bases, with 15 bases between the two germline ends. Germline V gives CDR1 MNHEY, CDR2 SMNVEV (reference sequence). The chain's CDR3 is CASSTFSGGGYTF. In nucleotides, the CDR3 is TGTGCCAGCAGTACTTTTAGCGGTGGAGGCTACACCTTC.